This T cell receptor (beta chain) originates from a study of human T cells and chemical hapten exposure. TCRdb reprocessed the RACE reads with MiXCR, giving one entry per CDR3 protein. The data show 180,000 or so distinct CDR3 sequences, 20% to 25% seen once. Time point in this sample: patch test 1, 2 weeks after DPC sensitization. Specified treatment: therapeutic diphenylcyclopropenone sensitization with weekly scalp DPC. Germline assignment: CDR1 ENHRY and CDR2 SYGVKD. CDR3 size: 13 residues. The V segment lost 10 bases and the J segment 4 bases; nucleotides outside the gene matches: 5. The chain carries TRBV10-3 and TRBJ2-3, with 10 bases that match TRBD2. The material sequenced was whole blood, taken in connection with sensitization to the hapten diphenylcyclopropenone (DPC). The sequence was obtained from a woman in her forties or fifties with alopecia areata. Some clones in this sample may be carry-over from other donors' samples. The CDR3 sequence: CASGAGGPDTQYF. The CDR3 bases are TGTGCCAGTGGAGCGGGAGGGCCAGATACGCAGTATTTT.